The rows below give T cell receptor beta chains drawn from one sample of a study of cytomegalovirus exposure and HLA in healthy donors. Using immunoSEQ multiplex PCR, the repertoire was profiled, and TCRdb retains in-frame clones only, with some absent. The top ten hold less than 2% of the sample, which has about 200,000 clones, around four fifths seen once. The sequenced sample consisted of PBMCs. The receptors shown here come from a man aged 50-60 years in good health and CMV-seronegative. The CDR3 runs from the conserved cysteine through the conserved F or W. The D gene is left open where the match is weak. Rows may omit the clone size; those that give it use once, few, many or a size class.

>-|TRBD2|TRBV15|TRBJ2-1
TGTGCCACTCACCCGGGGGGGAGCTCCTACAATGAGCAGTTCTTC
CATHPGGSSYNEQFF
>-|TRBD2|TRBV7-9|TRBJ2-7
TGTGCCAGCAGCGCGGGACTAGCGGGGTCCTACGAGCAGTACTTC
CASSAGLAGSYEQYF
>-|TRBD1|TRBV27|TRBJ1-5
TGTGCCAGCAGGGGACAGCCATATCAGCCCCAGCATTTT
CASRGQPYQPQHF
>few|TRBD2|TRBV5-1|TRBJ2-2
TGCGCCAGCAGCAGCGGGGCGTCGAACACCGGGGAGCTGTTTTTT
CASSSGASNTGELFF
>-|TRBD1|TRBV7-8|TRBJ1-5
TGTGCCAGCAGCTTAGAGGGGGCTCGCAATCAGCCCCAGCATTTT
CASSLEGARNQPQHF
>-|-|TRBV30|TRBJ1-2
TGTGCCTGGAGTGTCCCGGCAGGGTTTGGCTACACCTTC
CAWSVPAGFGYTF
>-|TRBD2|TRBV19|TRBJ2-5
TGTGCCAGTAGTATGGGTCCGGGAGCGGGGATAGAGACCCAGTACTTC
CASSMGPGAGIETQYF
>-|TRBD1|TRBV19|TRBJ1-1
TGTGCCACCGTGGGACAGGGGAACACTGAAGCTTTCTTT
CATVGQGNTEAFF
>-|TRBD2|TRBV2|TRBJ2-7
TGTGCCAGCAGTGAAGGACTAGCGGGCTCCTACGAGCAGTACTTC
CASSEGLAGSYEQYF
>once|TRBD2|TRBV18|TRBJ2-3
TGTGCCAGCTCACCGTCTAGCGGGAGTGATACGCAGTATTTT
CASSPSSGSDTQYF
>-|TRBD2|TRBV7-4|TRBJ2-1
TGTGCCAGCAGCTTCTGGGGGACTAGCGGGAGGACAAACTCCTACAATGAGCAGTTCTTC
CASSFWGTSGRTNSYNEQFF
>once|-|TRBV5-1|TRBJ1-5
TGCGCCAGCCACCGGGACAACTCATTCAATCAGCCCCAGCATTTT
CASHRDNSFNQPQHF
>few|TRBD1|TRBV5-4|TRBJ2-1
TGTGCCAGCAGCTTCCGACAGGGGGGGAATGAGCAGTTCTTC
CASSFRQGGNEQFF
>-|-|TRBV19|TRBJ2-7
TGTGCCAGTAGCATGGTGGGCCTCTACGAGCAGTACTTC
CASSMVGLYEQYF
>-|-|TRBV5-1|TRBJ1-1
TGCGCCAGCAGCTTGGATAGCGCACTAGGAGCTTTCTTT
CASSLDSALGAFF
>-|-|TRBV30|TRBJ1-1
TGTGCCTGGAGGCGAAACTTTAACACTGAAGCTTTCTTT
CAWRRNFNTEAFF
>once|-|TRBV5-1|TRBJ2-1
TGCGCCAGCAGCTTGGTAACTAGATCGTTCAATGAGCAGTTCTTC
CASSLVTRSFNEQFF
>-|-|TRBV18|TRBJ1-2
TGTGCCAGCTCACCACCGGAGGGGACCTATGGCTACACCTTC
CASSPPEGTYGYTF
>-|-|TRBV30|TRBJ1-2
TGTGCCTGGAGCCGACTAGACAGTACCTTCTATGGCTACACCTTC
CAWSRLDSTFYGYTF
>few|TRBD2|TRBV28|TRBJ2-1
TGTGCCAGCAGTTTATGGGCGGGAGGGCTTTACAATGAGCAGTTCTTC
CASSLWAGGLYNEQFF
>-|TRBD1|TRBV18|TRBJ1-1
TGTGCCAGCTCACGACAGGGGGACGCTGAAGCTTTCTTT
CASSRQGDAEAFF
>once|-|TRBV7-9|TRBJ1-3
TGTGCCAGCAGCTTAATTCTTTCCGGTGGTGGAAACACCATATATTTT
CASSLILSGGGNTIYF
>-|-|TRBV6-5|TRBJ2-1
TGTGCCAGCAGCCGGGGACTTAATTACAATGAGCAGTTCTTC
CASSRGLNYNEQFF
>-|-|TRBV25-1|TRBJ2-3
TGTGCCAGCTCAGTCACAGATACGCAGTATTTT
CASSVTDTQYF
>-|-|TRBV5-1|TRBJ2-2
TGCGCCAGCAGCAGTCAGGGGACGGGCGGGGAGCTGTTTTTT
CASSSQGTGGELFF
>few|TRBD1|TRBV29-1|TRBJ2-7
TGCAGCGTCGGAGGGACAGGGGAATCCTACGAGCAGTACTTC
CSVGGTGESYEQYF
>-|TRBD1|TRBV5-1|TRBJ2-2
TGCGCCAGCAGAGACGACAGGGGAGTTAGCGGTAACACCGGGGAGCTGTTTTTT
CASRDDRGVSGNTGELFF
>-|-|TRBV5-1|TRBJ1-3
TGCGCCAGCAGCCCTATGTCGGGTACTGGAAACACCATATATTTT
CASSPMSGTGNTIYF
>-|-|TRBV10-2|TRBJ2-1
TGCGCCAGCAGCCAGGGTCGGTACAATGAGCAGTTCTTC
CASSQGRYNEQFF
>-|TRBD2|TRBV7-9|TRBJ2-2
TGTGCCAGCAGCCCGCCCGGGACTAGTGCCGGGGAGCTGTTTTTT
CASSPPGTSAGELFF